This T cell receptor beta chain was recovered during a study of control samples from healthy donors and cancer patients. In germline, CDR1 is SQVTM, CDR2 ANQGSEA. The CDR3 is 14 amino acids. Trimming cost V 4 bases and J 2 bases; bases outside gene matches: 3. Repertoires were generated with immunoSEQ multiplex PCR, while TCRdb's copy carries only in-frame clones and drops some. The data contain approximately 150,000 clones, approximately 90% of them singletons. The chain has TRBV29-1 and TRBJ2-7, with 12 bases identical to TRBD2. This sequence originates from a woman in her 30s in good health. Sample: blood. The CDR3 region has the DNA TGCAGCGTTGGACTAGCGGGGGATCCCTACGAGCAGTACTTC. Encoded protein: CSVGLAGDPYEQYF.